Below, one T cell receptor (beta chain) is given with its context. What it recognizes is unknown. The sample belongs to a study of CXCR3-negative and CXCR3-positive naive CD8 T cells. Study findings and constraints: CXCR3-positive naive cells had more hydrophobic TRB CDR3s than CXCR3-negative naive cells. Similar TRBV-TRBJ gene usage was seen in naive CXCR3-negative and CXCR3-positive cells, but not in memory cells.

The CDR3 has 12 amino acids. Germline V gene data show CDR1 as SGHRS and CDR2 as YFSETQ. All TRB cDNA libraries came from 5' RACE performed with UMI labels. TCRdb processed the 5' RACE reads again and assigns one entry to each CDR3 protein, with no DNA. With under 150,000 distinct CDR3 sequences in the sample, the ten largest clones hold roughly 0.28%. Naive cells were sorted as CD45RO-, CCR7+, CD27+ and CD95-. The chain is built from TRBV5-1 and TRBJ2-1; TCRdb's D call, TRBD1, is unchecked because there is no DNA. The sequenced sample was naive CXCR3+ CD8+ T cells from blood. As to subset: CD45RO-CCR7+CD27+CD95- naive CD8+ T cells expressing CXCR3 (TNR3+). This clonotype was sampled from a human donor in good health. Some clones in this sample may be carry-over from other donors' samples. The CDR3 loop reads CASSLGGEGQFF.